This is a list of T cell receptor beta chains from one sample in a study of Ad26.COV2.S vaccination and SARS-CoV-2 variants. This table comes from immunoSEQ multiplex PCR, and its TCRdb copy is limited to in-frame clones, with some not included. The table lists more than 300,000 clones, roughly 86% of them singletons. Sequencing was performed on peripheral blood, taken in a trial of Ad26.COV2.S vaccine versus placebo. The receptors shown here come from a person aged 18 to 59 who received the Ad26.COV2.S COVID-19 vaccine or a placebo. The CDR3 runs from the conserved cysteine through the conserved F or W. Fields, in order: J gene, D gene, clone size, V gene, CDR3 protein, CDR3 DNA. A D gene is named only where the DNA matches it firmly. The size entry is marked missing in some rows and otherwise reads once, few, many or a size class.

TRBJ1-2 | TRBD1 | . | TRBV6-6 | CASSTRDSYYGYTF | TGTGCCAGCAGTACCCGGGACAGCTATTATGGCTACACCTTC
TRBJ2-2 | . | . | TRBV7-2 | CASSFQGGNTGELFF | TGTGCCAGCAGCTTTCAGGGGGGTAACACCGGGGAGCTGTTTTTT
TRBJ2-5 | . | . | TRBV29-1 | CSVVPGEETQYF | TGCAGCGTGGTCCCGGGGGAAGAGACCCAGTACTTC
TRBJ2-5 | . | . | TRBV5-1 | CASSFTRGDGTQYF | TGCGCCAGCAGCTTTACACGAGGGGACGGGACCCAGTACTTC
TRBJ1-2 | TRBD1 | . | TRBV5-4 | CASSLRDSQKIYGYTF | TGTGCCAGCAGCTTGCGGGACAGCCAAAAAATCTATGGCTACACCTTC
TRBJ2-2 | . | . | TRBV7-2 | CASSPLRGNLGGELFF | TGTGCCAGCAGCCCGCTAAGGGGGAACCTGGGCGGGGAGCTGTTTTTT
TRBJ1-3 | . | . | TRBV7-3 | CASSLGASSGNTIYF | TGTGCCAGCAGCTTGGGGGCCTCCTCTGGAAACACCATATATTTT
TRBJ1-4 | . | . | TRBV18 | CASSGAAVGEKLFF | TGTGCCAGCTCCGGGGCTGCGGTGGGTGAAAAACTGTTTTTT
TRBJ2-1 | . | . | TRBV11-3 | CASSLVGSYDEQFF | TGTGCCAGCAGCTTAGTTGGGTCTTACGATGAGCAGTTCTTC
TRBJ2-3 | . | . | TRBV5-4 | CASGQEGLTDTQYF | TGTGCCAGCGGCCAAGAGGGTCTCACAGATACGCAGTATTTT
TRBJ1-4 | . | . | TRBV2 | CASKGSGKGEKLFF | TGTGCCAGTAAGGGGTCAGGGAAAGGTGAAAAACTGTTTTTT
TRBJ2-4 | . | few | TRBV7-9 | CASSARSAENIQYF | TGTGCCAGCAGCGCCCGGTCCGCGGAAAACATTCAGTACTTC
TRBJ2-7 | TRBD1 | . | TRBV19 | CASSRQGSSYEQYF | TGTGCCAGTAGTAGACAGGGGAGCTCCTACGAGCAGTACTTC
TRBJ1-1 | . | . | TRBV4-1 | CASSQVRQMNTEAFF | TGCGCCAGCAGCCAAGTGAGGCAGATGAACACTGAAGCTTTCTTT
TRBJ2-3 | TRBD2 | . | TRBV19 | CASSISGGDNTQYF | TGTGCCAGTAGTATCAGCGGGGGGGATAATACGCAGTATTTT
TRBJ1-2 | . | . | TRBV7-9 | CASSFDRNYYGYTF | TGTGCCAGCAGTTTCGACAGGAACTACTATGGCTACACCTTC
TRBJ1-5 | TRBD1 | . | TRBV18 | CASSPTGRQGRNQPQHF | TGTGCCAGCTCACCGACAGGACGACAGGGCCGCAATCAGCCCCAGCATTTT
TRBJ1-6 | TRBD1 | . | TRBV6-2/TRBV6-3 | CASSYSRTGVPLHF | TGTGCCAGCAGTTACTCCCGGACAGGGGTACCCCTCCACTTT
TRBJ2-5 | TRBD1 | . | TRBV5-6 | CASSSGQGVGQETQYF | TGTGCCAGCAGCTCGGGACAGGGGGTCGGCCAAGAGACCCAGTACTTC
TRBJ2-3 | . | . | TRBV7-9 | CASSFEGGPLWTDTQYF | TGTGCCAGCAGCTTTGAGGGGGGGCCTCTTTGGACAGATACGCAGTATTTT
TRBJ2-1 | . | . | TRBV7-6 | CASSPSVAYNEQFF | TGTGCCAGCAGCCCTTCTGTGGCCTACAATGAGCAGTTCTTC
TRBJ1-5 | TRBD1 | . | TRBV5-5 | CASSLAGFGTGSNQPQHF | TGTGCCAGCAGCTTGGCTGGGTTTGGGACAGGGAGTAATCAGCCCCAGCATTTT